This passage covers 8 T cell receptor beta chains from one sample sequenced in a study of neurological immune-mediated disorders. TCRdb re-called the 5' RACE reads through MiXCR, storing one row per CDR3 protein. The table records nearly 60,000 distinct CDR3 sequences, 3% to 4% of them present only once. Sequenced input: PBMCs. Source of these receptors: a woman between 55 and 75 years old with multiple sclerosis.

This clonotype appeared many times. The genes are TRBV5-6 and TRBJ2-7, with D perhaps TRBD2 (6 bases). V was shortened by 3 bases and J by 3 bases, with 10 bases between the two germline ends. The CDR3 spans 13 residues. Germline assignment: CDR1 SGHDT and CDR2 YYEEEE. DNA of the CDR3: TGTGCCAGCAGCTACGGGGACTTCTACGAGCAGTACTTC. Encoded protein: CASSYGDFYEQYF.

In regard to this clonotype: Given a much more abundant clone one base away, this may be a read error. The J gene is TRBJ2-7, the V gene TRBV12-3 or TRBV12-4; D may correspond to TRBD1 or TRBD2 (5 bases each). The V and J ends lost 7 bases and 0 bases respectively, with 10 bases between them. This CDR3 spans 13 amino acids. CDR3 residues: CASNIGASYEQYF. The CDR3 DNA is TGTGCCAGCAACATCGGGGCCTCCTACGAGCAGTACTTC.

This clonotype appeared many times. The chain recombines TRBV6-2 or TRBV6-3 with TRBJ1-1; no firm D call. The CDR3 length is 10 residues. V lost 6 bases and J 7 bases, leaving 6 bases between the germline ends. Germline V gene lookup returns CDR1 MNHEY and CDR2 SVGEGT. The CDR3 bases are TGTGCCAGCAGAGGGAGTGAAGCTTTCTTT. It is translated as CASRGSEAFF.

This clonotype occurred many times. The genes are TRBV28 and TRBJ2-7; possible D gene TRBD1, 6 bases. The CDR3 runs to 14 residues. Looked up from germline, CDR1 is MDHEN and CDR2 is SYDVKM. Trimming stripped 7 bases from V and 6 bases from J, with 19 bases between. CDR3 loop: CASTLGDRSTEQYF. DNA for the CDR3: TGTGCCAGCACTCTCGGAGACAGGAGTACCGAGCAGTACTTC.

This clonotype was counted many times. The J gene is TRBJ2-1, the V gene TRBV7-9; D is unclear. Trimming cost V 1 base and J 15 bases, with 13 bases left between them. The germline CDR1 and CDR2 sequences are SEHNR and FQNEAQ (reference sequence). This CDR3 contains 12 residues. The CDR3 DNA reads as TGTGCCAGCAGCTTAGAGGTGGGCTATTTGTTCTTC. This sequence encodes CASSLEVGYLFF.

This clonotype has ten or more counts. The chain carries TRBV4-2 and TRBJ1-2; D is uncertain. The CDR3 is made up of 13 amino acids. Trimming shortened V by 0 bases and J by 6 bases, and 8 bases separated the two germline ends. In germline, CDR1 is LGHNA, CDR2 YNFKEQ. CDR3 nucleotide sequence: TGTGCCAGCAGCCAAGATGTGCGGGATGGCTACACCTTC. It encodes CASSQDVRDGYTF.

This clonotype was found many times. The chain recombines TRBV7-3 with TRBJ2-1; 8 bases map to TRBD2. V lost 2 bases and J lost 12; bases outside the gene matches: 9. CDR1 SGHTA and CDR2 FQGTGA come from the germline V gene. This CDR3 is 14 amino acids long. The CDR3: CASSLALTGGRQFF. The CDR3 nucleotides read TGTGCCAGCAGCTTAGCCCTGACGGGGGGGCGGCAGTTCTTC.

This clonotype was picked up many times. This sequence joins TRBV5-6 and TRBJ2-1; D gene uncertain. Germline lookup yields CDR1 SGHDT and CDR2 YYEEEE. V lost 3 bases and J lost 4, with 5 bases in between. This CDR3 is built from 12 residues. The CDR3 loop is CASSSEYNEQFF. CDR3 in DNA: TGTGCCAGCAGCTCCGAATACAATGAGCAGTTCTTC.